This TCR beta chain stems from a study of OX40 agonist ivuxolimab in advanced cancers. The study, taken as a whole, reports: It was also the case that some nonresponders had low normalized T-cell clonal expansion.

With respect to this clone: What it recognizes is unknown.

Produced via immunoSEQ multiplex PCR; TCRdb's table is partial and in-frame only. The profile shows 55,000 to 70,000 clones, 85% of them singletons. J was trimmed by 4 bases and V by 2 bases; bases with no gene match: 15. Germline CDR1 is MDHEN and CDR2 is SYDVKM. The CDR3 loop spans 19 amino acids. Sequencing was performed on CD4+ or CD8+ T cells sorted from blood, taken in a trial of the OX40 agonist ivuxolimab. This clonotype was obtained from an adult with an advanced solid tumor such as melanoma, head and neck, liver or kidney cancer. This sequence joins TRBV28 and TRBJ2-5, with 11 bases identical to TRBD2. In DNA, the CDR3 is TGTGCCAGCAGTTTAACCAAATACCCTAGCGGGGGGAATCGAGAGACCCAGTACTTC. Its protein is CASSLTKYPSGGNRETQYF.